The sequence of this T cell receptor (beta chain) was determined in a study of T cell responses to AZD1222 COVID-19 vaccine. Study conclusions and caveats: It was only after the peak T cell response that any repertoires were sampled.

About this clone: Its target is not known.

The CDR3 spans 16 residues. CDR1 is LGHNT, CDR2 FRNRAP, per germline. Trimming took 1 base from V and 1 from J, leaving 11 bases between them. Generated by immunoSEQ multiplex PCR, the TCRdb table keeps only in-frame clones and is missing some. The data show approximately 150,000 clones, approximately 90% seen once. Analyses pooled second doses at about 4 or about 12 weeks. This TCR came from an adult who received the AZD1222 COVID-19 vaccine. The chain is built from TRBV12-5 and TRBJ2-4, with D unresolved. This sample comprised peripheral blood, obtained 28 days after the second AZD1222 dose. CDR3 nucleotide sequence: TGTGCTAGTGGTTTGGGGGTACTTGGTGCCAAAAACATTCAGTACTTC. Translation gives CASGLGVLGAKNIQYF.